Listed below are T cell receptor beta chains from one sample, sequenced in a study of cytomegalovirus exposure and HLA in healthy donors. Here immunoSEQ multiplex PCR was the method, and the copy in TCRdb shows in-frame clones only, minus some. The data show approximately 100,000 clones, with approximately 80% seen just once and around 1.2% held by the top ten. The sequenced sample was PBMCs. These receptors originate from a woman under 30 in good health and CMV-seronegative. Both conserved end residues are part of each CDR3. The order of the fields is CDR3 protein, CDR3 DNA, J gene, V gene, D gene, CDR3 length. The D gene is left open where the match is weak.

CDR3 protein: CASSPGTGAYNSPLHF
CDR3 DNA: TGTGCCAGCAGCCCCGGGACAGGAGCTTATAATTCACCCCTCCACTTT
J gene: TRBJ1-6
V gene: TRBV5-6
D gene: TRBD1
CDR3 length: 16

CDR3 protein: CASSLVGGALSSGYTF
CDR3 DNA: TGTGCCAGCAGCTTAGTCGGAGGGGCGCTTTCCAGTGGCTACACCTTC
J gene: TRBJ1-2
V gene: TRBV7-3
D gene: .
CDR3 length: 16

CDR3 protein: CASSRLAGQPQHF
CDR3 DNA: TGTGCCAGCAGCCGCTTAGCGGGTCAGCCCCAGCATTTT
J gene: TRBJ1-5
V gene: TRBV14
D gene: .
CDR3 length: 13

CDR3 protein: CASSEVTGDYEQYF
CDR3 DNA: TGTGCCAGCAGTGAAGTCACAGGGGACTACGAGCAGTACTTC
J gene: TRBJ2-7
V gene: TRBV6-1
D gene: TRBD1
CDR3 length: 14

CDR3 protein: CASRAIGGGGGGGYTF
CDR3 DNA: TGTGCCAGCAGGGCGATAGGTGGCGGGGGAGGAGGTGGCTACACCTTC
J gene: TRBJ1-2
V gene: TRBV6-6
D gene: .
CDR3 length: 16

CDR3 protein: CACQTGDGNTIYF
CDR3 DNA: TGTGCCTGCCAGACAGGGGATGGAAACACCATATATTTT
J gene: TRBJ1-3
V gene: TRBV30
D gene: TRBD1
CDR3 length: 13

CDR3 protein: CASSRGQVTYF
CDR3 DNA: TGTGCCAGCAGCCGGGGACAGGTAACGTACTTC
J gene: TRBJ2-7
V gene: TRBV28
D gene: TRBD1
CDR3 length: 11

CDR3 protein: CAISGSTANTEAFF
CDR3 DNA: TGTGCCATCAGTGGTTCGACAGCGAACACTGAAGCTTTCTTT
J gene: TRBJ1-1
V gene: TRBV10-3
D gene: .
CDR3 length: 14

CDR3 protein: CASSFSGRWGNEQFF
CDR3 DNA: TGTGCCAGCAGCTTTAGCGGGAGATGGGGGAATGAGCAGTTCTTC
J gene: TRBJ2-1
V gene: TRBV11-1
D gene: TRBD2
CDR3 length: 15

CDR3 protein: CASSPRTGSTDTQYF
CDR3 DNA: TGTGCCAGCAGCCCTAGGACAGGGAGCACAGATACGCAGTATTTT
J gene: TRBJ2-3
V gene: TRBV7-2
D gene: TRBD1
CDR3 length: 15

CDR3 protein: CASSFGSSGPTYEQYF
CDR3 DNA: TGTGCCAGCAGTTTTGGATCTAGCGGGCCGACCTACGAGCAGTACTTC
J gene: TRBJ2-7
V gene: TRBV27
D gene: TRBD2
CDR3 length: 16

CDR3 protein: CASSSRDPGAYEQYF
CDR3 DNA: TGCGCCAGCAGCAGCCGGGACCCGGGAGCCTACGAGCAGTACTTC
J gene: TRBJ2-7
V gene: TRBV4-1
D gene: .
CDR3 length: 15